The 27 T cell receptor beta chains listed next were all sequenced from one sample in a study of cytomegalovirus exposure and HLA in healthy donors. PCR employed 60 Vbeta and 13 Jbeta primers. Libraries were prepared by immunoSEQ multiplex PCR; TCRdb keeps only in-frame clonotypes and omits some of them. Of roughly 78,000 clones listed, about 60% are singletons. The specimen was PBMCs. All receptors come from a man aged 25-45 years in good health and CMV-seropositive.

This chain connects TRBV18 to TRBJ2-1; TRBD2 matches at 9 bases. J gave up 5 bases and V 5 bases, and 7 bases lay outside the gene matches. This CDR3 spans 15 amino acids. Germline-derived CDR1 and CDR2 are KGHSH and LQKENI. The CDR3: CASSNGGGADNEQFF. CDR3 DNA sequence: TGTGCCAGCTCAAATGGCGGGGGGGCCGACAATGAGCAGTTCTTC.

The rearrangement joins TRBV4-1 to TRBJ2-7; 8 nucleotides agree with TRBD1. The CDR3 spans 16 residues. Germline V gene sequence: CDR1 MGHRA, CDR2 YSYEKL. The trim removed 1 base at V and 2 bases at J, leaving 7 bases unmatched. The CDR3 nucleotides read TGCGCCAGCAGCCAAGGGCCGGACAGGGTGACCTACGAGCAGTACTTC. Translating gives CASSQGPDRVTYEQYF.

In this sample, this clone turned up a few times. The chain joins TRBV2 to TRBJ1-1; D remains ambiguous. CDR3 length: 11 amino acids. Germline CDR1 SNHLY, CDR2 FYNNEI. V lost 2 bases and J 6 bases, leaving 4 bases between the germline ends. DNA for the CDR3: TGTGCCAGCAGTGAATTCGCTGAAGCTTTCTTT. Amino acids: CASSEFAEAFF.

This chain joins TRBV27 and TRBJ1-5; 11 bases match TRBD1. The germline V gene has CDR1 MNHEY and CDR2 SMNVEV (reference sequence). V gave up 5 bases and J gave up 4 bases; unmatched junction bases: 7. The length of the CDR3 is 16 residues. The CDR3 DNA reads as TGTGCCAGCAGTCCCCGGGACAGGGGGGGGAATCAGCCCCAGCATTTT. Protein sequence: CASSPRDRGGNQPQHF.

The chain recombines TRBV5-6 with TRBJ2-3; TRBD1 matches 8 bases. The junction had 12 bases not matched to a gene; V was cut back by 3 bases and J by 3 bases. CDR1 and CDR2 (germline): SGHDT, YYEEEE. This CDR3 has 17 residues. CDR3 sequence: CASSWAVQQGETDTQYF. The CDR3 DNA sequence: TGTGCCAGCAGCTGGGCCGTTCAACAGGGGGAAACAGATACGCAGTATTTT. Supplemented by reference TRBV5-6 and TRBJ2-3, the full variable domain reads DAGVTQSPTHLIKTRGQQVTLRCSPKSGHDTVSWYQQALGQGPQFIFQYYEEEERQRGNFPDRFSGHQFPNYSSELNVNALLLGDSALYLCASSWAVQQGETDTQYFGPGTRLTVL.

The J gene is TRBJ2-2, the V gene TRBV5-6; no definite D call. Trimming shortened V by 1 base and J by 1 base, and 5 bases separated the two germline ends. Germline V gene sequence: CDR1 SGHDT, CDR2 YYEEEE. The CDR3 is 14 amino acids. CDR3 loop: CASSLSVNTGELFF. Here the CDR3 DNA reads TGTGCCAGCAGCTTGTCCGTGAACACCGGGGAGCTGTTTTTT.

The chain employs TRBV28 and TRBJ2-4, with 9 bases fitting TRBD1. Germline V gene data show CDR1 as MDHEN and CDR2 as SYDVKM. The CDR3 runs to 16 residues. V gave up 5 bases and J gave up 1 base; unmatched junction bases: 6. CDR3 sequence (DNA): TGTGCCAGCAGTGAACAGGGGGCGAAGGCCAAAAACATTCAGTACTTC. Protein: CASSEQGAKAKNIQYF. Full variable domain (outside the CDR3, taken from reference TRBV28 and TRBJ2-4): DVKVTQSSRYLVKRTGEKVFLECVQDMDHENMFWYRQDPGLGLRLIYFSYDVKMKEKGDIPEGYSVSREKKERFSLILESASTNQTSMYLCASSEQGAKAKNIQYFGAGTRLSVL.

The V call is TRBV5-1, the J call TRBJ2-7; D unclear. Germline CDR1 and CDR2: SGHRS and YFSETQ. Trimming removed 4 bases from V and 3 bases from J, with 17 bases in between. This CDR3 is built from 15 residues. Here the CDR3 reads CASSADSSRFYEQYF. The CDR3 bases are TGCGCCAGCAGCGCCGACTCTTCCCGATTCTACGAGCAGTACTTC.

V is TRBV10-3 and J is TRBJ1-4; a weak D match, TRBD1 (6 bases). V was pared by 6 bases and J by 4 bases, with 9 bases between. This CDR3 is built from 13 residues. Germline-derived CDR1 and CDR2 are ENHRY and SYGVKD. CDR3 amino acids: CAISTGYNEKLFF. CDR3 in DNA: TGTGCCATCAGCACAGGGTATAATGAAAAACTGTTTTTT.

The chain couples TRBV7-3 to TRBJ2-7; weak D call: TRBD1 (6 bases). This CDR3 has 14 amino acids. V dropped 5 bases and J dropped 3 bases, with 14 bases sitting between them. Germline CDR1 reads SGHTA; CDR2 reads FQGTGA. The CDR3 reads CASSPNVGGYEQYF. The CDR3 DNA reads as TGTGCCAGCAGCCCAAACGTAGGGGGCTACGAGCAGTACTTC.

This chain connects TRBV7-2 to TRBJ2-1, with D maybe TRBD1 (5 bases). This CDR3 region has 13 residues. Germline-derived CDR1 and CDR2 are SGHTA and FQGNSA. Trimming stripped 0 bases from V and 7 bases from J, with 7 bases between. The CDR3 is CASSLAGRNEQFF. CDR3 nucleotides: TGTGCCAGCAGCTTAGCGGGGCGAAATGAGCAGTTCTTC.

In regard to this clone: Other DNA sequences in this sample translate to the same CDR3. This sequence joins TRBV28 and TRBJ2-3; D is undetermined. V was trimmed by 2 bases and J by 0 bases, leaving 6 bases between them. The CDR3 length is 14 residues. Germline lookup yields CDR1 MDHEN and CDR2 SYDVKM. In DNA, the CDR3 is TGTGCCAGCAGTTTAGGCCTCAGCACAGATACGCAGTATTTT. Its protein product is CASSLGLSTDTQYF.

The rearrangement uses TRBV5-1 and TRBJ2-3; tentatively, D is TRBD2 (5 bases). V shed 0 bases and J shed 2 bases, with 10 bases lying between them. Per germline, CDR1 SGHRS and CDR2 YFSETQ. The CDR3 loop spans 15 amino acids. CDR3 sequence: CASSLASSATDTQYF. The CDR3 region has the DNA TGCGCCAGCAGCTTGGCTAGTAGCGCCACAGATACGCAGTATTTT.

This clone was seen only a few times. This rearrangement joins TRBV27 to TRBJ2-7; 10 nucleotides align to TRBD2. With 6 bases clipped from V and 5 bases from J, the junction kept 22 bases outside the gene matches. The CDR3 loop spans 19 amino acids. Germline CDR1 is MNHEY and CDR2 is SMNVEV (reference sequence). The CDR3: CASRAKPGLAAAGRNEQYF. In DNA, the CDR3 is TGTGCCAGCAGGGCGAAGCCAGGACTAGCGGCAGCGGGCCGTAACGAGCAGTACTTC.

The chain combines TRBV11-3 with TRBJ2-4; D is perhaps TRBD2 (6 bases). The V end lost 4 bases, the J end lost 0 bases, and 16 bases lay between the germline ends. Germline loops: CDR1 SGHNT, CDR2 YENEEA. This CDR3 spans 17 amino acids. The CDR3 here is CASSSGTGGVAKNIQYF. The CDR3 nucleotides are TGTGCCAGCAGCTCCGGAACGGGCGGGGTAGCCAAAAACATTCAGTACTTC.

This clone has just a few counts. This chain joins TRBV4-3 and TRBJ2-7; 7 bases align to TRBD1. With 1 base clipped from V and 3 bases from J, the junction kept 6 bases outside the gene matches. This CDR3 has 15 amino acids. Germline values: CDR1 LGHNA, CDR2 YSLEER. In nucleotides, the CDR3 is TGCGCCAGCAGCCAAGTCTCCTCAGGGGGCTACGAGCAGTACTTC. Translating it yields CASSQVSSGGYEQYF.

This clone was picked up one time. This chain links TRBV2 with TRBJ1-2, with 7 bases identical to TRBD1. The CDR3 is made up of 17 amino acids. V shed 4 bases, J shed 0 bases, and the junction held 11 bases outside the gene matches. CDR1 is SNHLY, CDR2 FYNNEI, per germline. CDR3 in DNA: TGTGCCAGCAGTGCGGGACAGAAGAGAATAACTAACTATGGCTACACCTTC. Its protein product is CASSAGQKRITNYGYTF.

This clone was observed a single time. The chain links TRBV5-1 to TRBJ2-5; D call uncertain. From germline, CDR1 is SGHRS and CDR2 YFSETQ. The CDR3 spans 14 residues. V was clipped by 4 bases and J by 5 bases, with 15 bases between them. CDR3 region: CASSPPLMRETQYF. The CDR3 DNA reads as TGCGCCAGCAGCCCACCCCTAATGAGGGAGACCCAGTACTTC.

The genes are TRBV7-9 and TRBJ2-7; D is unresolved. CDR3 length: 11 residues. CDR1 is SEHNR and CDR2 is FQNEAQ in the germline V gene (reference sequence). V was pared by 4 bases and J by 3 bases, with 4 bases between. CDR3 nucleotides: TGTGCCAGCAGCTCAGACTACGAGCAGTACTTC. It codes for CASSSDYEQYF. The variable domain in full, completed from reference TRBV7-9 and TRBJ2-7, reads DTGVSQNPRHKITKRGQNVTFRCDPISEHNRLYWYRQTLGQGPEFLTYFQNEAQLEKSRLLSDRFSAERPKGSFSTLEIQRTEQGDSAMYLCASSSDYEQYFGPGTRLTVT.

This chain joins TRBV19 and TRBJ2-2; 7 bases fit TRBD1. Germline V gives CDR1 LNHDA, CDR2 SQIVND (reference sequence). V shed 6 bases and J 5 bases; nucleotides not matched to a gene: 3. The CDR3 sequence is 13 residues long. CDR3 nucleotide sequence: TGTGCCAGTAGAATGACAGGGACCGGGGAGCTGTTTTTT. Translating it yields CASRMTGTGELFF.

The chain combines TRBV30 with TRBJ1-2; tentatively, D is TRBD1 (5 bases). The CDR3 has 12 amino acids. Germline V gene sequence: CDR1 GTSNPN, CDR2 SVGIG (reference sequence). V was shortened by 4 bases and J by 4 bases, with 10 bases between the two germline ends. CDR3 DNA sequence: TGTGCCTGGACAGGGATTAGCTATGGCTACACCTTC. It encodes CAWTGISYGYTF.

In this sample, this clone turned up a few times. The identical CDR3 is also encoded by other nucleotide sequences in the sample. V is TRBV11-1 and J is TRBJ1-6, with D unresolved. Germline CDR1 and CDR2: SGHAT and FQDESV (reference sequence). Trimming cost V 5 bases and J 5 bases, with 10 bases left between them. The CDR3 length is 14 residues. The CDR3 protein is CASSRTGNNSPLHF. CDR3 nucleotides: TGTGCCAGCAGCAGGACTGGAAATAATTCACCCCTCCACTTT.

Only one count was recorded for this clone. The V call is TRBV5-1, the J call TRBJ1-2; TRBD1 might be the D (6 bases). The CDR3 is 11 residues long. V shed 4 bases and J shed 5 bases, with 6 bases lying between them. From germline, CDR1 is SGHRS and CDR2 YFSETQ. The CDR3, as DNA: TGCGCCAGCAGCAGGGGGTATGGCTACACCTTC. This translates into CASSRGYGYTF.

The rearrangement joins TRBV29-1 to TRBJ2-5; D is unresolved. The end of the DNA is better explained by TRBJ2-7, so the J call may be wrong. The CDR3 has 13 residues. Per germline, CDR1 SQVTM and CDR2 ANQGSEA. The CDR3 is CSVETYPNYEQYF. DNA of the CDR3: TGCAGCGTTGAAACCTATCCGAATTACGAGCAGTACTTC.

This clone occurred a few times. The V gene is TRBV11-3, the J gene TRBJ2-5, with D tentatively TRBD2 (7 bases). From germline, CDR1 is SGHNT and CDR2 YENEEA. The CDR3 covers 14 residues. V dropped 1 base and J dropped 5 bases, with 11 bases sitting between them. The CDR3: CASSLVAGAETQYF. DNA of the CDR3: TGTGCCAGCAGCTTAGTTGCGGGGGCTGAGACCCAGTACTTC. Supplemented by reference TRBV11-3 and TRBJ2-5, the full variable domain reads EAGVVQSPRYKIIEKKQPVAFWCNPISGHNTLYWYLQNLGQGPELLIRYENEEAVDDSQLPKDRFSAERLKGVDSTLKIQPAELGDSAVYLCASSLVAGAETQYFGPGTRLLVL.

The rearrangement uses TRBV28 and TRBJ2-2; 7 positions agree with TRBD2. Germline CDR1 and CDR2: MDHEN and SYDVKM. J lost 2 bases, V lost 4 bases, and 4 bases had no gene match. The CDR3 is 15 amino acids. The CDR3 loop reads CASSSRLANTGELFF. CDR3 DNA: TGTGCCAGCAGTTCCCGACTAGCTAACACCGGGGAGCTGTTTTTT.

The count of this clone is one. This sequence joins TRBV6-5 and TRBJ2-7; 12 bases are a match to TRBD2. The germline V gene has CDR1 MNHEY and CDR2 SVGAGI. The CDR3 covers 14 residues. The ends lost 9 bases at V and 2 bases at J; junction bases unmatched: 5. In nucleotides, the CDR3 is TGTGCCAGTACTAGCGGGGGGCCCCCCTACGAGCAGTACTTC. This codes for CASTSGGPPYEQYF.